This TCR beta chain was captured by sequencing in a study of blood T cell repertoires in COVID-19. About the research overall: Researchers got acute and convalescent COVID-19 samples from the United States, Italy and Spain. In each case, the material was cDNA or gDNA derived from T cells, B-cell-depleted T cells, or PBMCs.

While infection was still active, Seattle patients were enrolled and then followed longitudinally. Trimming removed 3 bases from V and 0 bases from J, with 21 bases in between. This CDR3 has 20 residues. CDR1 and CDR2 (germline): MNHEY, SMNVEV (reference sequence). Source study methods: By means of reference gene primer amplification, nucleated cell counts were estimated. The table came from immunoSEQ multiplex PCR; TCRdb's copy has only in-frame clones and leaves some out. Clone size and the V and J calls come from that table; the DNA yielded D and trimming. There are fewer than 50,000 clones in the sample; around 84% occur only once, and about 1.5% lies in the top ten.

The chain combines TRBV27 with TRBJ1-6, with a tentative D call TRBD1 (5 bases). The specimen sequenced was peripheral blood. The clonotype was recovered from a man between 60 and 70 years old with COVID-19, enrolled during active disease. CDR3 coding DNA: TGTGCCAGCAGTTTGACCAATCCAGGGCGACTCATCTCCTATAATTCACCCCTCCACTTT. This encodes CASSLTNPGRLISYNSPLHF.